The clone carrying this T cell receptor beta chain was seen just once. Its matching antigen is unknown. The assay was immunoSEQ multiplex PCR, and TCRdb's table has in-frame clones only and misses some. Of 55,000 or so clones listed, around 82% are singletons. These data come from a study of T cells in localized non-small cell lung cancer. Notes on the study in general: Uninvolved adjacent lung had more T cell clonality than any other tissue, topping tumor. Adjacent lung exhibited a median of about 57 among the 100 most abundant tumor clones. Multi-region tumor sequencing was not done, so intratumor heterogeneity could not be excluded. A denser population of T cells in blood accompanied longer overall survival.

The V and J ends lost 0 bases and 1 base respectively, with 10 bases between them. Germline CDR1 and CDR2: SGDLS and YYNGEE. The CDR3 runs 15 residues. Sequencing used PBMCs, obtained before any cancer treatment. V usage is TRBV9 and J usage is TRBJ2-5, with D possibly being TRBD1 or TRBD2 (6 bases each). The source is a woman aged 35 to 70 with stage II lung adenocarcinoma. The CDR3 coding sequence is TGTGCCAGCAGCGTAGCGGGGGCGACCCAAGAGACCCAGTACTTC. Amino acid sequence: CASSVAGATQETQYF.